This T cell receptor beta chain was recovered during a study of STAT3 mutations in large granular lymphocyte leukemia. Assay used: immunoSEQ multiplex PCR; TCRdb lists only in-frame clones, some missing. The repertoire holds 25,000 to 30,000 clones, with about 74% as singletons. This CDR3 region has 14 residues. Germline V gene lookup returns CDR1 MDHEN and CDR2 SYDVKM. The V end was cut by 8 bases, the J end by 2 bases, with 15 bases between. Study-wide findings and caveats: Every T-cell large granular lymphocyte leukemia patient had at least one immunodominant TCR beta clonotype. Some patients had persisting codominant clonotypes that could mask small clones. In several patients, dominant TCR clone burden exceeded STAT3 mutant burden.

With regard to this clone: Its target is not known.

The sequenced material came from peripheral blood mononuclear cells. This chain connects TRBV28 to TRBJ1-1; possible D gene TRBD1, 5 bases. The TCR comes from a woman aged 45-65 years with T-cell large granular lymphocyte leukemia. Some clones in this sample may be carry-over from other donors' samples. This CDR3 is CASWQGRGNTEAFF. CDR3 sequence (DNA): TGTGCCAGCTGGCAGGGAAGGGGTAACACTGAAGCTTTCTTT.